This TCR beta chain was identified during a study of Ad26.COV2.S vaccination and SARS-CoV-2 variants. Overall study: Sample donor was a member of the COV1001 Ad26.COV2.S trial arm.

Concerning this clone: What it binds is unknown.

V dropped 2 bases and J dropped 0 bases, with 10 bases sitting between them. CDR1 is LGHNA and CDR2 is YNFKEQ in the germline V gene. CDR3 size: 15 residues. Generated by immunoSEQ multiplex PCR, the TCRdb table keeps only in-frame clones and is missing some. In the table there are over 400,000 clones, 85% to 90% of which are singletons. Study outcomes and limitations: Analytic work on TCR breadth and depth might have understated the full extent of total T cell responses. Vaccine recipients surpassed placebo recipients in spike-specific TCR breadth. CD8+ and CD4+ T cells specific for spike reportedly responded with substantial breadth after vaccination.

Specified treatment: about 20 received Ad26.COV2.S at low or high dose, single or two shots; roughly five received placebo; per-sample allocation not given. Samples were taken on day 63 after the first vaccine or placebo injection. The clonotype comes from a person between 18 and 59 years old who received the Ad26.COV2.S COVID-19 vaccine or a placebo. The sequences come from peripheral blood, collected in a trial of Ad26.COV2.S vaccine versus placebo. The J gene is TRBJ1-2, the V gene TRBV4-2; D may be TRBD1 (5 bases). CDR3 coding DNA: TGTGCCAGCAGCCAATGGGACGGAGCTAACTATGGCTACACCTTC. Protein: CASSQWDGANYGYTF.